By share, the clone carrying this T cell receptor (beta chain) counts as large. No antigen is known for it. The QIAseq Immune Repertoire TCR panel built the libraries from around 15 ng of total RNA. TCRdb re-analysed the reads in MiXCR, keeping a single row per CDR3 protein. The sample gives 140 or so distinct CDR3 sequences, 10% to 15% of which show up once; around 50% is in the top ten. Live CD3+CD8+TCRalphabeta+ cells were sorted into four subsets by PD-1 and/or TIGIT. The source of the sample is a study of circulating CD8 cells and anti-PD-1 response in melanoma. Looking at the study overall: Anti-PD-1 was first-line therapy for about 50% of the 13 patients.

Study conclusions and caveats: The cohort mixed treatment-naive and previously treated patients. Replicates were generally not done for experiments. Under 8% of TRB clonotypes were shared between subsets at M1.

In germline, CDR1 is MGHRA, CDR2 YSYEKL. The CDR3 runs to 15 residues. The germline V and J ends were trimmed by 1 base and 4 bases, with 14 bases remaining between them. This clonotype was obtained from a human donor with melanoma. The starting material was CD8+ T cells from PBMCs, obtained at baseline or after one month of anti-PD-1 therapy (not recorded which). The gene calls are TRBV4-1 and TRBJ2-7; maybe TRBD1 (5 bases). This CDR3 is CASSQGSQDAYEQYF. The CDR3 coding sequence is TGCGCCAGCAGCCAAGGATCACAGGATGCATACGAGCAGTACTTC.